Presented here are 10 T cell receptor beta chains from one specimen sequenced in a study of blood T cell repertoires in COVID-19. The data were produced by immunoSEQ multiplex PCR, yet TCRdb's version contains in-frame clones alone and is incomplete. The sample lists around 280,000 clones, roughly 89% occurring once. The sample was peripheral blood. The receptors here all came from a woman between 25 and 40 years old with COVID-19, enrolled during active disease.

The chain has TRBV5-5 and TRBJ1-2; D is undetermined. Trimming took 0 bases from V and 2 from J, leaving 11 bases between them. The CDR3 consists of 15 residues. Germline CDR1 and CDR2: SGHKS and YYEKEE (reference sequence). The DNA for the CDR3 is TGTGCCAGCAGCTTGGGAGGAGCCCAGAACTATGGCTACACCTTC. Residues: CASSLGGAQNYGYTF.

The rearrangement joins TRBV15 to TRBJ1-5, with D unclear. Germline loops: CDR1 LNHNV, CDR2 YYDKDF (reference sequence). The CDR3 extends over 12 amino acids. V gave up 5 bases and J gave up 9 bases, with 11 bases separating them. The chain's CDR3 is CATSPPEGPQHF. The DNA of the CDR3 is TGTGCCACCAGCCCTCCGGAGGGGCCCCAGCATTTT. The complete variable domain, with remaining parts taken from reference TRBV15 and TRBJ1-5, reads DAMVIQNPRYQVTQFGKPVTLSCSQTLNHNVMYWYQQKSSQAPKLLFHYYDKDFNNEADTPDNFQSRRPNTSFCFLDIRSPGLGDTAMYLCATSPPEGPQHFGDGTRLSIL.

The chain employs TRBV7-9 and TRBJ2-7; 9 bases fit TRBD1. This CDR3 contains 14 residues. Losses at the gene ends were 5 bases for V and 4 bases for J; bases not matched to a gene: 6. CDR1 and CDR2 (germline): SEHNR, FQNEAQ (reference sequence). In nucleotides, the CDR3 is TGTGCCAGCAGCCCCGGGGACAGGGCTTACGAGCAGTACTTC. Protein product: CASSPGDRAYEQYF.

As concerns this clone: This specimen includes other DNA sequences encoding the same CDR3. Written as DNA, the CDR3 is TGTGCCAGCAGTCAGACTAGCGGGGGGACAGATACGCAGTATTTT. Protein: CASSQTSGGTDTQYF. The rearrangement joins TRBV6-5 to TRBJ2-3; 13 nucleotides match TRBD2. From germline, CDR1 is MNHEY and CDR2 SVGAGI. V lost 5 bases, J lost 3 bases, and 2 bases stayed unmatched. This CDR3 contains 15 residues.

V and J are TRBV28 and TRBJ2-2, with 8 bases fitting TRBD2. V lost 8 bases and J lost 7; bases outside the gene matches: 15. Germline assignment: CDR1 MDHEN and CDR2 SYDVKM. The CDR3 totals 16 residues. For the CDR3, the DNA is TGTGCCAGCGTCACATACCGGGGGGGCGTATACGGGGAGCTGTTTTTT. It encodes CASVTYRGGVYGELFF.

The chain is built from TRBV3-1 (or the pseudogene TRBV3-2) and TRBJ2-5; the D is unclear. With 0 bases removed from V and 3 bases from J, the gap between germline ends came to 2 bases. The CDR3 is 12 residues long. In germline, CDR1 is LGHDT, CDR2 YNNKEL (reference sequence). Here the CDR3 DNA reads TGTGCCAGCAGCCAAGACGAAGAGACCCAGTACTTC. Its translation: CASSQDEETQYF.

The chain employs TRBV6-5 and TRBJ1-2; 10 bases agree with TRBD1. The CDR3 is made up of 15 amino acids. The germline gives CDR1 MNHEY, CDR2 SVGAGI. Trimming at V came to 8 bases and at J to 4 bases, leaving 10 bases not matched to a gene. The CDR3 protein is CASQKRGTGAYGYTF. CDR3 DNA: TGTGCCAGCCAAAAACGGGGGACAGGGGCCTATGGCTACACCTTC.

CDR3 residues: CASSYSRRPNQPQHF. CDR3 nucleotides: TGTGCCAGCAGTTACTCTCGGAGGCCCAATCAGCCCCAGCATTTT. The chain uses TRBV6-2 or TRBV6-3 and TRBJ1-5; D call uncertain. CDR1 and CDR2 (germline): MNHEY, SVGEGT. V dropped 0 bases and J dropped 3 bases, with 9 bases sitting between them. There are 15 residues in the CDR3.

The rearrangement links TRBV7-9 to TRBJ2-6; D uncertain. Trimming shortened V by 6 bases and J by 0 bases, and 6 bases separated the two germline ends. The CDR3 is 14 residues long. Germline V gene sequence: CDR1 SEHNR, CDR2 FQNEAQ (reference sequence). The CDR3, as DNA: TGTGCCAGCAGTCCAATCTCTGGGGCCAACGTCCTGACTTTC. Protein: CASSPISGANVLTF.

This rearrangement joins TRBV2 to TRBJ2-4; maybe TRBD2 (5 bases). The germline V and J ends were trimmed by 6 bases and 0 bases, with 12 bases remaining between them. Germline lookup yields CDR1 SNHLY and CDR2 FYNNEI. The CDR3 has 15 residues. CDR3 bases: TGTGCCAGCAGCGACGGGGAGCTAGCCAAAAACATTCAGTACTTC. As protein: CASSDGELAKNIQYF.